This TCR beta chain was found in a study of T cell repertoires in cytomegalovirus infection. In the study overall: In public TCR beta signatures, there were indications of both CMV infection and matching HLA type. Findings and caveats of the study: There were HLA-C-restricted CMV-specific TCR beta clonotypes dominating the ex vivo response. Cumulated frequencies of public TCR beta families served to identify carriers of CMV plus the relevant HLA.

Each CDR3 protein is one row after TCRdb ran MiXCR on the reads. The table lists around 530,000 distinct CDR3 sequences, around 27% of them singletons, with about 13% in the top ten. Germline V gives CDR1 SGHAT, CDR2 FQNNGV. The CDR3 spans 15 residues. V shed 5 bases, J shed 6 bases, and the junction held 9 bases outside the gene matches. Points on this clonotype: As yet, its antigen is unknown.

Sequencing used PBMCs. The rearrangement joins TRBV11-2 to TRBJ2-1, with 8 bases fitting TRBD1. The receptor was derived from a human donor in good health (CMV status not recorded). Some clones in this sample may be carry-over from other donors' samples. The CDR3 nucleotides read TGTGCCAGCAGCACCAGGGGGCGTGGTGGCAATGAGCAGTTCTTC. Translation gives CASSTRGRGGNEQFF.